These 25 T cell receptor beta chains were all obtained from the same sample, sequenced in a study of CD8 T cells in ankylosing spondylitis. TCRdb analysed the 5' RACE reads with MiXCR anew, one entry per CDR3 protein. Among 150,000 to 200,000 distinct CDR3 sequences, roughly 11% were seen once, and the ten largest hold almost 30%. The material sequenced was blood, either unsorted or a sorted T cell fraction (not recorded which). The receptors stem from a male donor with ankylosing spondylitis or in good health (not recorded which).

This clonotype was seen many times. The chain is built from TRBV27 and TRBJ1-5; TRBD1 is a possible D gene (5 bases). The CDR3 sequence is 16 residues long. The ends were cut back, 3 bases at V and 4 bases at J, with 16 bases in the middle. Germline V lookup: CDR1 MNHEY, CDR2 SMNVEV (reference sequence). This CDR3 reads CASSFIGGAENQPQHF. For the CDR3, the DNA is TGTGCCAGCAGTTTTATTGGAGGGGCGGAGAATCAGCCCCAGCATTTT.

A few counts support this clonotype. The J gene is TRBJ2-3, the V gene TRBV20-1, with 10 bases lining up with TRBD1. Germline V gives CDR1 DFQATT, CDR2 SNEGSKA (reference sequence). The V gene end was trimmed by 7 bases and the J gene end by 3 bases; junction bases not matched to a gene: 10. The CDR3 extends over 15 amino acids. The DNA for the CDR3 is TGCAGTGTTTCGACAGGGGGCTTTATGACAGATACGCAGTATTTT. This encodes CSVSTGGFMTDTQYF.

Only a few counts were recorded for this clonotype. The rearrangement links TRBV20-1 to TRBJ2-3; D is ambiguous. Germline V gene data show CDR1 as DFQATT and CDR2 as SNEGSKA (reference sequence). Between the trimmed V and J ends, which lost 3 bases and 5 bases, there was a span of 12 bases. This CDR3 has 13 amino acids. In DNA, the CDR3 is TGCAGTGCTAGGGGCTACCTCGGAGATACGCAGTATTTT. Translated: CSARGYLGDTQYF.

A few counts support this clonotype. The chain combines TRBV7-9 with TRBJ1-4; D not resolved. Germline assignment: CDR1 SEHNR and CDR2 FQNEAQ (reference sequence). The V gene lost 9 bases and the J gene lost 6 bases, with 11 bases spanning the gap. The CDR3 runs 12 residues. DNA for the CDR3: TGTGCCAGTGAAGGTGTCGATGAAAAACTGTTTTTT. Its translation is CASEGVDEKLFF.

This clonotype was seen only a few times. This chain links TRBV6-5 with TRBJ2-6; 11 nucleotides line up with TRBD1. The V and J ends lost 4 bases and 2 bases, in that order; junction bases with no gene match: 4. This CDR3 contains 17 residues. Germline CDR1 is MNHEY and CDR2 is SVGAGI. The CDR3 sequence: CASSSRTGGPGANVLTF. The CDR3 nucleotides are TGTGCCAGCAGTTCGCGGACAGGGGGCCCTGGGGCCAACGTCCTGACTTTC.

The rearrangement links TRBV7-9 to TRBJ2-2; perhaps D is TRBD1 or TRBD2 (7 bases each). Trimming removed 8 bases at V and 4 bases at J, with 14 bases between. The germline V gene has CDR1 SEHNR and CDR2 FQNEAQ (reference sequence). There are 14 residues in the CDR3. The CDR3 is CASQGGDPTGELFF. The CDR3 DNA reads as TGTGCCAGCCAGGGGGGGGACCCCACCGGGGAGCTGTTTTTT.

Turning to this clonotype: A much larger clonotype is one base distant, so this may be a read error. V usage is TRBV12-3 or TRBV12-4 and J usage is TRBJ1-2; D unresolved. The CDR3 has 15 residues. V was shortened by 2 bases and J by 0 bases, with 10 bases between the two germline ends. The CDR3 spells CASSLSEVANYGYTF. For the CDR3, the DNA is TGTGCCAGCAGTTTATCAGAGGTTGCTAACTATGGCTACACCTTC.

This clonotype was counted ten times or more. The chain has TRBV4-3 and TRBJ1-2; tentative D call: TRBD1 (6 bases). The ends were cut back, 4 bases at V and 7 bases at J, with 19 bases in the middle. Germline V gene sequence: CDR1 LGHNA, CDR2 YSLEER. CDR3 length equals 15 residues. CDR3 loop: CASSPGGGSFAGYTF. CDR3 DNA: TGCGCCAGCAGCCCAGGAGGGGGGTCGTTTGCTGGCTACACCTTC.

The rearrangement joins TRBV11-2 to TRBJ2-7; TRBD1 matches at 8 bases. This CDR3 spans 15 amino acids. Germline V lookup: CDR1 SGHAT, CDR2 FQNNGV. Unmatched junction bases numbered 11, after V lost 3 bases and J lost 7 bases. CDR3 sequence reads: CASSFSQGQGAEQYF. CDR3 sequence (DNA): TGTGCCAGCAGCTTTAGCCAAGGACAGGGAGCAGAGCAGTACTTC. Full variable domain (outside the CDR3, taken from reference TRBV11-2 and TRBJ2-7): EAGVAQSPRYKIIEKRQSVAFWCNPISGHATLYWYQQILGQGPKLLIQFQNNGVVDDSQLPKDRFSAERLKGVDSTLKIQPAKLEDSAVYLCASSFSQGQGAEQYFGPGTRLTVT.

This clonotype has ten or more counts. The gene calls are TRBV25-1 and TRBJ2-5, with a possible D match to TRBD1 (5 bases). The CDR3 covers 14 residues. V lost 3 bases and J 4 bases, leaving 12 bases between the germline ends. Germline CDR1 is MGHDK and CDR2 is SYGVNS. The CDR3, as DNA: TGTGCCAGCAGTGACCCCAGGGCAGGAGAGACCCAGTACTTC. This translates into CASSDPRAGETQYF.

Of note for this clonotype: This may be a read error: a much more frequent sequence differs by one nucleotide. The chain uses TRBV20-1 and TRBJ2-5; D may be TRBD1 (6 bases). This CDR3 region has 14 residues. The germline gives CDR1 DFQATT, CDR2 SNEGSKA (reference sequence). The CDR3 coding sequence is TGCAATGCTAAGGACAGAGACTTCCAAGAGACCCAGTACTTC. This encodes CNAKDRDFQETQYF.

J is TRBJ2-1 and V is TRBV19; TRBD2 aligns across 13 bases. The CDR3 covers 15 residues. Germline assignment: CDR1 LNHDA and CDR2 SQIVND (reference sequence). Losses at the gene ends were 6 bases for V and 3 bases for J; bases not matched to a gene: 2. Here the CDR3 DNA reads TGTGCCAGTAGCGGGACTAGCGGGGTCTACAATGAGCAGTTCTTC. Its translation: CASSGTSGVYNEQFF. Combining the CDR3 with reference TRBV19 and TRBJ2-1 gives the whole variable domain DGGITQSPKYLFRKEGQNVTLSCEQNLNHDAMYWYRQDPGQGLRLIYYSQIVNDFQKGDIAEGYSVSREKKESFPLTVTSAQKNPTAFYLCASSGTSGVYNEQFFGPGTRLTVL.

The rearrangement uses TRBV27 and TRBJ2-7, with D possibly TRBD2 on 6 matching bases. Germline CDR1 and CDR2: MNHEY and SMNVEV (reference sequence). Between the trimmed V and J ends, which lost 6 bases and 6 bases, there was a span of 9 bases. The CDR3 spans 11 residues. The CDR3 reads CASRWGGEQYF. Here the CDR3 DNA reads TGTGCCAGCAGGTGGGGAGGCGAGCAGTACTTC.

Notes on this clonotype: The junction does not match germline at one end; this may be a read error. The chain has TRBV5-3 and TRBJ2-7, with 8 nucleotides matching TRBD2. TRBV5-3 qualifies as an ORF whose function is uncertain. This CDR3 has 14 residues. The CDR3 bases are TGTGCCAGCAGCGTAGCGGGGAGCTCCTGCGAGCAGTACTTC. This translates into CASSVAGSSCEQYF.

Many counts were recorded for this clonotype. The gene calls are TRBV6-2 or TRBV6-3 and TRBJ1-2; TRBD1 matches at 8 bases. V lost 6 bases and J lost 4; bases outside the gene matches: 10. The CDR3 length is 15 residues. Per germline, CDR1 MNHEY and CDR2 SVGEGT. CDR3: CASRLPGTGSYGYTF. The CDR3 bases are TGTGCCAGCAGACTACCCGGGACAGGATCCTATGGCTACACCTTC.

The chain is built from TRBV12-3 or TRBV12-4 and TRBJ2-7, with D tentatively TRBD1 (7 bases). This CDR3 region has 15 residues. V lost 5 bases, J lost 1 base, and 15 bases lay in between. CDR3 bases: TGTGCCAGCAGTGGGGGGACAGACTTGTCCTACGAGCAGTACTTC. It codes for CASSGGTDLSYEQYF.

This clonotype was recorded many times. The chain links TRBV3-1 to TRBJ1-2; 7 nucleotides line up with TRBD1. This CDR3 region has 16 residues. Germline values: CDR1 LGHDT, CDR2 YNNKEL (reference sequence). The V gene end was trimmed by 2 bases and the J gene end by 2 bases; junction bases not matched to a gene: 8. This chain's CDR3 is CASSQLQGRENYGYTF. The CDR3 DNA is TGTGCCAGCAGCCAATTACAGGGGAGGGAAAACTATGGCTACACCTTC.

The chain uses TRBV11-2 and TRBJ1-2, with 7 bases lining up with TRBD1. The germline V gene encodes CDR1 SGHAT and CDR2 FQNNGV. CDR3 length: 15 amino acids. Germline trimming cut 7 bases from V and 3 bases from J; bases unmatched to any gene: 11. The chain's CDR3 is CASIGQATADYGYTF. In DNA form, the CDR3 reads TGTGCCAGCATCGGACAGGCAACAGCCGACTATGGCTACACCTTC.

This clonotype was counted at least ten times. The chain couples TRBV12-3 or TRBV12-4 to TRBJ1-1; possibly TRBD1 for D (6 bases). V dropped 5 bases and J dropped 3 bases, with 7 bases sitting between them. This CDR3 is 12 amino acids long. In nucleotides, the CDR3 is TGTGCCAGCAGTCAGGGGTACACTGAAGCTTTCTTT. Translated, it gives CASSQGYTEAFF.

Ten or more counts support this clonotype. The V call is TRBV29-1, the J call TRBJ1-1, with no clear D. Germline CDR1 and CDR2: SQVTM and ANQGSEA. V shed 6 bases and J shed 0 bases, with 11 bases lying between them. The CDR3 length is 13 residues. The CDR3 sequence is CSVTSRLNTEAFF. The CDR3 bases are TGCAGCGTCACGTCAAGATTGAACACTGAAGCTTTCTTT.

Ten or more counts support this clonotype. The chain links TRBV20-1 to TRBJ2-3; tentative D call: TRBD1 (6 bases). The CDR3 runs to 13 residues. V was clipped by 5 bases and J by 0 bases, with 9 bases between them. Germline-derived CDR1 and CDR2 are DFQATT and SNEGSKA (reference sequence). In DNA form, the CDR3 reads TGCAGTGCTGTAACAGGGAGCACAGATACGCAGTATTTT. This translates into CSAVTGSTDTQYF.

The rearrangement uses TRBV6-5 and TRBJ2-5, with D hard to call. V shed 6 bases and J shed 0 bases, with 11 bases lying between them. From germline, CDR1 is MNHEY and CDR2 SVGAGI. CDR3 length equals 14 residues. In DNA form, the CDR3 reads TGTGCCAGCAGGACTGACCTTGACCAAGAGACCCAGTACTTC. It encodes CASRTDLDQETQYF.

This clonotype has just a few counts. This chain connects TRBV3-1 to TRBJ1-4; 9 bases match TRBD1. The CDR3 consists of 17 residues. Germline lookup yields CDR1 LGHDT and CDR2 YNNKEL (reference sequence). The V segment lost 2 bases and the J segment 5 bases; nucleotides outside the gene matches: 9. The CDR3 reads CASSQNRPGQGNEKLFF. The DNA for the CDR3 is TGTGCCAGCAGCCAAAATCGGCCGGGACAGGGAAATGAAAAACTGTTTTTT.

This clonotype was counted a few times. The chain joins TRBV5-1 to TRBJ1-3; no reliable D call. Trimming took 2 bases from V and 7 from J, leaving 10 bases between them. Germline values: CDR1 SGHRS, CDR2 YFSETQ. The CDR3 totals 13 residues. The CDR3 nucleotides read TGCGCCAGCAGCTTTACGATCGGGAACACCATATATTTT. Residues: CASSFTIGNTIYF.

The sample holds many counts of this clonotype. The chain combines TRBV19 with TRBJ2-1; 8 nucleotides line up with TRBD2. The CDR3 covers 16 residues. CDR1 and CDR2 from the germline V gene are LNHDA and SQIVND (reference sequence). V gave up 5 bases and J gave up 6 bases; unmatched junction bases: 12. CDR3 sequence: CASSGGAGDPSNEQFF. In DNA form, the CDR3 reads TGTGCCAGTAGTGGGGGAGCGGGAGACCCTTCCAATGAGCAGTTCTTC.